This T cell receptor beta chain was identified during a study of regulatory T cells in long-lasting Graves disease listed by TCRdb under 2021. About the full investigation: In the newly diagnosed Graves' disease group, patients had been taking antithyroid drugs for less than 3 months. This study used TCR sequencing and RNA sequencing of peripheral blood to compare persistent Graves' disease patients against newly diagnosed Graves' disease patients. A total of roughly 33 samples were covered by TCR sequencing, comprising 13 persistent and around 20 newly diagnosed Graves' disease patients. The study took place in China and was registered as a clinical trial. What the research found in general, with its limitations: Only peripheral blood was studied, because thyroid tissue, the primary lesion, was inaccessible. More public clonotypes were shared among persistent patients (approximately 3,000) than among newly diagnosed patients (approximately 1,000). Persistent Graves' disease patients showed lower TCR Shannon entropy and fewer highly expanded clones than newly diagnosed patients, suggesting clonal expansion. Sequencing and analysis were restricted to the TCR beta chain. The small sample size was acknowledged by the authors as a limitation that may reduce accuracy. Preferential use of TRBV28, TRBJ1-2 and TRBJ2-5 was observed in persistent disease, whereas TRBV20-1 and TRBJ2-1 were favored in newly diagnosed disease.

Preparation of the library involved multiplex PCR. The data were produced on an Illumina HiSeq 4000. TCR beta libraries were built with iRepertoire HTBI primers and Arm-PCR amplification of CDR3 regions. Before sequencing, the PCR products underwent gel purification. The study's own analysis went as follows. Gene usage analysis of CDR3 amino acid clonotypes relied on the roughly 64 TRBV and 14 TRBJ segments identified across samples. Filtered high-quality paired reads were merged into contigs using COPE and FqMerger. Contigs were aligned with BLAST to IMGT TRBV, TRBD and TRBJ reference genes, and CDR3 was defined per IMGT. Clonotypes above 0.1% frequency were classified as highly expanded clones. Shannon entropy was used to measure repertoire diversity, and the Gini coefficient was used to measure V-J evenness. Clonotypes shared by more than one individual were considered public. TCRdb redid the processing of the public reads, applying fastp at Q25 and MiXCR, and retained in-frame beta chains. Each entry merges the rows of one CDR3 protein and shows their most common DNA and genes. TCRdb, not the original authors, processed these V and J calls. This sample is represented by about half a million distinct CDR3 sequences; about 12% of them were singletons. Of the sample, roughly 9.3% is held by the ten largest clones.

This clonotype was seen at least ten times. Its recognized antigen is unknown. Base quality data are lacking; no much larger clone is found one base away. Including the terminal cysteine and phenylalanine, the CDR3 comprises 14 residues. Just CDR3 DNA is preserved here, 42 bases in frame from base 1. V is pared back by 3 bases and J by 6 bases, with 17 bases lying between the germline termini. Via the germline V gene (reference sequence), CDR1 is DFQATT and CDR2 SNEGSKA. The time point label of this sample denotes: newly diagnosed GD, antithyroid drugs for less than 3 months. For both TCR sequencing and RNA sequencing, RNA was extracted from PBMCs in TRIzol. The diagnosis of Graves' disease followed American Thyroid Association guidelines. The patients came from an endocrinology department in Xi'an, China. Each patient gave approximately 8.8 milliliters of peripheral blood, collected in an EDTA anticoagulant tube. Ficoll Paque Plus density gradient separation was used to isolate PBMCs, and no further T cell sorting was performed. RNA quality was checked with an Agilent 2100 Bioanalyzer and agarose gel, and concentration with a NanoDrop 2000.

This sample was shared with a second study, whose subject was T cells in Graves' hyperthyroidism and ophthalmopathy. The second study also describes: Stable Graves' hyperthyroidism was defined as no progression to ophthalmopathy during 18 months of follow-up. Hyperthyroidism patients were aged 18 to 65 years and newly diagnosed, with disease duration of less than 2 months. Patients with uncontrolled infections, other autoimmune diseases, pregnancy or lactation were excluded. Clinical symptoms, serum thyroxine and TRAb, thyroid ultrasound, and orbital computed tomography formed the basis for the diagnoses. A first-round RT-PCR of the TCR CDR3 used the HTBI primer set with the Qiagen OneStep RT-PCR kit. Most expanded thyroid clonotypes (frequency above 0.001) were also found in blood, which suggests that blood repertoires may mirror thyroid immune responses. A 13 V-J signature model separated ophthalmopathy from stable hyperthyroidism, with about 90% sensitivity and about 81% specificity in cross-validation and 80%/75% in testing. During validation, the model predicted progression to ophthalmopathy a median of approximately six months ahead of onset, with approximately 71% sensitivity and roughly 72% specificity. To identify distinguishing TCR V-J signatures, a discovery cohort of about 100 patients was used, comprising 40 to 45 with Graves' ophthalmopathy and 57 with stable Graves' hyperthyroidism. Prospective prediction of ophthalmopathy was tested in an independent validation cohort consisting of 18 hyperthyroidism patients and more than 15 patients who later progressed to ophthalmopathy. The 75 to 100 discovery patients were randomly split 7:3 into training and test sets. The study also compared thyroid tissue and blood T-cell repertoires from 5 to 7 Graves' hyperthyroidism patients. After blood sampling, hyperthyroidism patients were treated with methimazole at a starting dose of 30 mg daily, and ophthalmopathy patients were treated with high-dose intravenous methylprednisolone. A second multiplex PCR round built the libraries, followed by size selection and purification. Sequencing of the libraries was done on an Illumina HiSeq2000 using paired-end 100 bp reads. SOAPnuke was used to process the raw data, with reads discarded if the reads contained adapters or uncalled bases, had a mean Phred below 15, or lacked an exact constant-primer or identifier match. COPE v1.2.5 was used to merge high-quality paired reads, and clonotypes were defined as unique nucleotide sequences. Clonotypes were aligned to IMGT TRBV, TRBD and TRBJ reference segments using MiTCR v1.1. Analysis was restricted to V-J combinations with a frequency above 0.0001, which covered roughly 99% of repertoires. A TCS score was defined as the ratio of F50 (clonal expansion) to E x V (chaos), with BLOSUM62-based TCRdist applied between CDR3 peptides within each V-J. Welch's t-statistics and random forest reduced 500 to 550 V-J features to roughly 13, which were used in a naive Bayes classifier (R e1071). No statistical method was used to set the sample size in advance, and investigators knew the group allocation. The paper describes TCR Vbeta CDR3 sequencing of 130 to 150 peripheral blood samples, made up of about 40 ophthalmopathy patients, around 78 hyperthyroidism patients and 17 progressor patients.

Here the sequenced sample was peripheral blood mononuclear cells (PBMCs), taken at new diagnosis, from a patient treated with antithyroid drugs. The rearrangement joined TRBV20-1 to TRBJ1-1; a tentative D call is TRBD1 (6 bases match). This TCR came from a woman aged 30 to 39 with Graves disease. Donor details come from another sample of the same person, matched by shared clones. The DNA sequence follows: TGCAGTGCTAGGGGGAGGGGGTATTGGTCTGAAGCTTTCTTT. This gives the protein CSARGRGYWSEAFF.